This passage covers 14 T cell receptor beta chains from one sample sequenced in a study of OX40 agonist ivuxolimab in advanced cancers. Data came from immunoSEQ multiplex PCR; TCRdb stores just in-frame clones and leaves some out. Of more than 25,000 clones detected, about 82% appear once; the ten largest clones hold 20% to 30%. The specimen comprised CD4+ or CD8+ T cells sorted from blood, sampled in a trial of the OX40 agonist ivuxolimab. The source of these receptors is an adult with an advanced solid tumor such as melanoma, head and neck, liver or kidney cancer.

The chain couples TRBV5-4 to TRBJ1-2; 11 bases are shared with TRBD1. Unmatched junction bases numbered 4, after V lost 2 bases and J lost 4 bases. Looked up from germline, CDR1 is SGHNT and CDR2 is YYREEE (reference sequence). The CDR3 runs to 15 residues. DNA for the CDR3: TGTGCCAGCAGCTTAGGGGACAGGGGGATCTATGGCTACACCTTC. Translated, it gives CASSLGDRGIYGYTF.

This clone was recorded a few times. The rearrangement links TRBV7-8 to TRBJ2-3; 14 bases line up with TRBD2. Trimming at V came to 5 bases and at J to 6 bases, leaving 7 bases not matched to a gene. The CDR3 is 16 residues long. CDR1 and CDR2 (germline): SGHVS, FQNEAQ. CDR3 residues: CASSPRTSGRTDTQYF. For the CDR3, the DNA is TGTGCCAGCAGCCCTCGGACTAGCGGGAGGACTGATACGCAGTATTTT.

The CDR3 DNA reads as TGTGCCAGCAGCTTAGTAGGGGAGGAGGTAGCGGGAAATAATGTCAATGAGCAGTTCTTC. Translated: CASSLVGEEVAGNNVNEQFF. The chain is built from TRBV13 and TRBJ2-1, with 8 bases matching TRBD2. This CDR3 comprises 20 residues. Unmatched junction bases numbered 20, after V lost 1 base and J lost 6 bases. The V gene's germline CDR1 is PRHDT and CDR2 FYEKMQ (reference sequence). The whole variable domain, filled in from reference TRBV13 and TRBJ2-1, reads AAGVIQSPRHLIKEKRETATLKCYPIPRHDTVYWYQQGPGQDPQFLISFYEKMQSDKGSIPDRFSAQQFSDYHSELNMSSLELGDSALYFCASSLVGEEVAGNNVNEQFFGPGTRLTVL.

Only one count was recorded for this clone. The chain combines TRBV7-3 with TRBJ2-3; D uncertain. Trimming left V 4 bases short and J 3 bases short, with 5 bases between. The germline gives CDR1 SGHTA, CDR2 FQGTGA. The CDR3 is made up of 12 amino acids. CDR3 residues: CASSSTTDTQYF. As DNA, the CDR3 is TGTGCCAGCAGCTCAACTACAGATACGCAGTATTTT.

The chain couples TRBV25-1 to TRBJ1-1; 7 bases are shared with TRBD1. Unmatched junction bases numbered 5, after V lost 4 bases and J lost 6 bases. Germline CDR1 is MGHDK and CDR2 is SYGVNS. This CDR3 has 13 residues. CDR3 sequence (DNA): TGTGCCAGCAGTGGTACAGGGGTACCTGAAGCTTTCTTT. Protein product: CASSGTGVPEAFF.

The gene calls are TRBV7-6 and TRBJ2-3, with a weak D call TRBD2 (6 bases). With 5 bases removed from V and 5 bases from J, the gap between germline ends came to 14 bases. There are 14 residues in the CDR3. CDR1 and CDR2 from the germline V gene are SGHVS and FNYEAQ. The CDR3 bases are TGTGCCAGCAGCCCCGAAGCGGGTGGAGATACGCAGTATTTT. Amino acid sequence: CASSPEAGGDTQYF.

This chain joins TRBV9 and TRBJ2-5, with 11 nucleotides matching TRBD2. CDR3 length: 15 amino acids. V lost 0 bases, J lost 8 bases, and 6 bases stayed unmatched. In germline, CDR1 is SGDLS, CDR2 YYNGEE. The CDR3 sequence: CASSVGDSGRATQYF. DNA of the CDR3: TGTGCCAGCAGCGTAGGAGATAGCGGGAGGGCCACCCAGTACTTC.

CDR3 residues: CASSRLKRDRHGYTF. The CDR3 nucleotides read TGCGCCAGCAGCCGCCTGAAACGGGACAGGCATGGCTACACCTTC. The gene calls are TRBV4-1 and TRBJ1-2; TRBD1 matches 8 bases. Looked up from germline, CDR1 is MGHRA and CDR2 is YSYEKL. J gave up 6 bases and V 4 bases, and 10 bases lay outside the gene matches. CDR3 length: 15 amino acids.

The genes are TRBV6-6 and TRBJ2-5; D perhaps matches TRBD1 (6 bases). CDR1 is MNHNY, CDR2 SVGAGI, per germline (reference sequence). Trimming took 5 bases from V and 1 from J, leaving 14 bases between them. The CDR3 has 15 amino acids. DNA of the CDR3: TGTGCCAGCAGTCTCCTGGACAGCTTCCAAGAGACCCAGTACTTC. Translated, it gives CASSLLDSFQETQYF.

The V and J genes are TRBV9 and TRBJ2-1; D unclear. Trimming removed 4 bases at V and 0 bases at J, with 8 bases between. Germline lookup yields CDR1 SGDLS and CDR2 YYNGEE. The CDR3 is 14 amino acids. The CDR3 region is CASSPGFSYNEQFF. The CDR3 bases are TGTGCCAGCAGCCCCGGTTTCTCCTACAATGAGCAGTTCTTC. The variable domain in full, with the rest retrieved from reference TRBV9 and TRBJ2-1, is DSGVTQTPKHLITATGQRVTLRCSPRSGDLSVYWYQQSLDQGLQFLIQYYNGEERAKGNILERFSAQQFPDLHSELNLSSLELGDSALYFCASSPGFSYNEQFFGPGTRLTVL.

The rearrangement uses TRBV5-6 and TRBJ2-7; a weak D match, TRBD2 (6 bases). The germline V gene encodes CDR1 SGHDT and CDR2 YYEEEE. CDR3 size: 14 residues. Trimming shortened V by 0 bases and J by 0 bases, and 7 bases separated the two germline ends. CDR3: CASSLGTNSYEQYF. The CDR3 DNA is TGTGCCAGCAGCTTGGGGACTAACTCCTACGAGCAGTACTTC.

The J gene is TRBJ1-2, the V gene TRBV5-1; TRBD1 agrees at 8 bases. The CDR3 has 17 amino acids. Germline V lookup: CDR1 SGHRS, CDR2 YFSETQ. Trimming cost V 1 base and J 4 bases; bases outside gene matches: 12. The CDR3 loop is CASSLTKTGGSSYGYTF. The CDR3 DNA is TGCGCCAGCAGCTTGACGAAAACAGGGGGTTCTAGCTATGGCTACACCTTC.

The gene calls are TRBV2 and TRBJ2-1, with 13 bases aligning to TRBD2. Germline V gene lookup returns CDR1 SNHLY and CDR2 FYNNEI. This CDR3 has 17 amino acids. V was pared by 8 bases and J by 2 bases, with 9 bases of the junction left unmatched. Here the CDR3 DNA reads TGTGCCAGCTTGCGGACTAGCGGGAGTTGGACCTACAATGAGCAGTTCTTC. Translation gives CASLRTSGSWTYNEQFF.

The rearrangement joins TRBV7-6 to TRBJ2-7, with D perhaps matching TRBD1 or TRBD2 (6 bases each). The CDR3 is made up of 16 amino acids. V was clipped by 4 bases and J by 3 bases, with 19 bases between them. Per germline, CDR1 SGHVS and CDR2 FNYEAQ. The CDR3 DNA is TGTGCCAGCAGCTCCGCGCTGGGCGGAGGGGGCTACGAGCAGTACTTC. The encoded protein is CASSSALGGGGYEQYF.